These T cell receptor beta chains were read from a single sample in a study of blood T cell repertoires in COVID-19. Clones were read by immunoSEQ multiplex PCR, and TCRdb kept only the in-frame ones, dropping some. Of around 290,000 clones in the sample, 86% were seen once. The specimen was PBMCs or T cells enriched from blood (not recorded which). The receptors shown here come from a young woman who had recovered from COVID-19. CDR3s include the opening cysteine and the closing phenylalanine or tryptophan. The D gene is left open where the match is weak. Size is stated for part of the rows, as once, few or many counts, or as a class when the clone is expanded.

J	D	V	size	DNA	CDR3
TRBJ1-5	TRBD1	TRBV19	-	TGTGCCAGTAGTATCCGGGACAGGGGCCAGCCCCAGCATTTT	CASSIRDRGQPQHF
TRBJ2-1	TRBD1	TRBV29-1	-	TGCAGCGTTTGGACAGGTGGACGCAATGAGCAGTTCTTC	CSVWTGGRNEQFF
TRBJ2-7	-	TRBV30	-	TGTGCCTGGAGAGACGGACAGCGACTTTCCTACGAGCAGTACTTC	CAWRDGQRLSYEQYF
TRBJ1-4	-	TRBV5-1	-	TGCGCCAGCAGCTTGGAGGGTGACAGTGCAAAACTGTTTTTT	CASSLEGDSAKLFF
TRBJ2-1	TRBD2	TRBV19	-	TGTGCCAGTAGTAAAAAGGGACTAGCGGGAGTTTGGAATGAGCAGTTCTTC	CASSKKGLAGVWNEQFF
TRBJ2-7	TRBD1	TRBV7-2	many	TGTGCCAGCAGCTCGACAGGGGCCTACGAGCAGTACTTC	CASSSTGAYEQYF
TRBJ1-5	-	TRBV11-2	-	TGTGCCAGCAGCTTAGAGGGGGCTTCGGGTCAGCCCCAGCATTTT	CASSLEGASGQPQHF
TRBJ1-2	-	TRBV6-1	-	TGTGCCAGCAGTGAAGTGATAATGGAGTCTGGCTATGGCTACACCTTC	CASSEVIMESGYGYTF
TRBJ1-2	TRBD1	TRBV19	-	TGTGCCAGTAGTATTCAGGGGGCGCCGGGCTACACCTTC	CASSIQGAPGYTF
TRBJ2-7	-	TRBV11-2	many	TGTGCCAGCAGCCCCCTGCTCGGGACCCCACTAGCCGAGCAGTACTTC	CASSPLLGTPLAEQYF
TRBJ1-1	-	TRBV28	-	TGTGCCAGCACAGTTTATCTAGGCCGCGGGGCTTTCTTT	CASTVYLGRGAFF
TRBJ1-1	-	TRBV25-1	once	TGTGCCAGCAGTGGACGCGCAGGCTGGAACACTGAAGCTTTCTTT	CASSGRAGWNTEAFF
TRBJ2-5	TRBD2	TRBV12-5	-	TGTGCTAGTGGTTTAGGCGGGGGGATGGAGACCCAGTACTTC	CASGLGGGMETQYF
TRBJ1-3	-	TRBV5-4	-	TGTGCCAGCAGCTCCGGACAGCAACGCTCTGGAAACACCATATATTTT	CASSSGQQRSGNTIYF
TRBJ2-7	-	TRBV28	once	TGTGCCAGCAGCCCCCGACAGCTGTCCTACGAGCAGTACTTC	CASSPRQLSYEQYF
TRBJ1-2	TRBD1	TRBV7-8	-	TGTGCCAGCAGCTCGGACAGGGGCTATGGCTACACCTTC	CASSSDRGYGYTF
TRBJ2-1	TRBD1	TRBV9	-	TGTGCCAGCAGCTTAGACCGGGACAGGGAATACAATGAGCAGTTCTTC	CASSLDRDREYNEQFF
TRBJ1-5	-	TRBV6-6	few	TGTGCCAGCAGTTACACTTACAATCAGCCCCAGCATTTT	CASSYTYNQPQHF